One sample yielded the 25 T cell receptor beta chains listed below, sequenced in a study of blood T cell repertoires in COVID-19. Some clones are missing from TCRdb's copy, which holds only in-frame ones; the method was immunoSEQ multiplex PCR. The data show about 300,000 clones, 85% seen once. The sample comprised PBMCs or T cells enriched from blood (not recorded which). The receptors derive from a woman aged 50 to 65 who had recovered from COVID-19.

V gene TRBV6-2 or TRBV6-3 combines with J gene TRBJ2-5, with TRBD2 matching 7 bases. In germline, CDR1 is MNHEY, CDR2 SVGEGT. This CDR3 region has 16 residues. With V trimmed by 5 bases and J by 3 bases, 12 bases remained unmatched. CDR3 residues: CASSHPFGLVEETQYF. For the CDR3, the DNA is TGTGCCAGCAGTCACCCTTTCGGACTAGTCGAAGAGACCCAGTACTTC.

This chain connects TRBV5-1 to TRBJ1-4, with TRBD1 matching over 9 bases. The CDR3 contains 15 residues. Germline loops: CDR1 SGHRS, CDR2 YFSETQ. V lost 0 bases and J lost 8; bases outside the gene matches: 5. The CDR3 is CASSLAGTGNEKLFF. The CDR3 bases are TGCGCCAGCAGCTTGGCCGGGACAGGGAACGAAAAACTGTTTTTT.

The V call is TRBV5-4, the J call TRBJ2-1; a possible D gene is TRBD1 (6 bases). The CDR3 covers 14 residues. Germline V CDR1 and CDR2: SGHNT, YYREEE (reference sequence). V was shortened by 3 bases and J by 4 bases, with 11 bases between the two germline ends. CDR3 region: CASSSPQGYNEQFF. The CDR3 DNA reads as TGTGCCAGCAGCTCCCCCCAGGGGTACAATGAGCAGTTCTTC.

J is TRBJ1-6 and V is TRBV15, with D perhaps TRBD1 (5 bases). The V end was cut by 1 base, the J end by 9 bases, with 13 bases between. Germline V lookup: CDR1 LNHNV, CDR2 YYDKDF (reference sequence). The CDR3 loop spans 15 amino acids. In DNA, the CDR3 is TGTGCCACCAGCAGAGGAAAGGGGAGGATTTCACCCCTCCACTTT. Translated, it gives CATSRGKGRISPLHF.

The rearrangement links TRBV5-1 to TRBJ1-4; D is perhaps TRBD1 (6 bases). Looked up from germline, CDR1 is SGHRS and CDR2 is YFSETQ. V shed 5 bases and J shed 4 bases, with 12 bases lying between them. The CDR3 length is 14 residues. CDR3 loop: CASSTDSDNEKLFF. The CDR3 bases are TGCGCCAGCAGTACGGACAGCGATAATGAAAAACTGTTTTTT.

The V and J genes are TRBV19 and TRBJ1-5; D is uncertain. Trimming cost V 4 bases and J 7 bases, with 8 bases left between them. In germline, CDR1 is LNHDA, CDR2 SQIVND (reference sequence). The CDR3 contains 12 residues. CDR3 sequence reads: CASSTQVQPQHF. The CDR3 region has the DNA TGTGCCAGTAGTACCCAGGTCCAGCCCCAGCATTTT.

The chain is built from TRBV6-5 and TRBJ1-4, with 8 bases lining up with TRBD1. CDR1 MNHEY and CDR2 SVGAGI come from the germline V gene. This CDR3 is 16 amino acids long. With V trimmed by 4 bases and J by 3 bases, 7 bases remained unmatched. As DNA, the CDR3 is TGTGCCAGCAGTTTCACAGGGGGTACGGCTAATGAAAAACTGTTTTTT. Residues: CASSFTGGTANEKLFF.

This chain links TRBV29-1 with TRBJ1-2, with TRBD1 identical over 9 bases. In germline, CDR1 is SQVTM, CDR2 ANQGSEA. J lost 8 bases, V lost 0 bases, and 7 bases had no gene match. The length of the CDR3 is 14 residues. The CDR3 DNA sequence: TGCAGCGTTGAAGATCTACAGGGGGCGAAGGGCTACACCTTC. It yields the protein CSVEDLQGAKGYTF.

The chain employs TRBV11-2 and TRBJ1-2, with D tentatively TRBD1 (6 bases). V lost 3 bases to trimming and J lost 0 bases, with 14 bases between them. Germline CDR1 reads SGHAT; CDR2 reads FQNNGV. The CDR3 is 16 amino acids. CDR3 sequence: CASSLPGTIANYGYTF. The CDR3 nucleotides are TGTGCCAGCAGCTTGCCCGGGACAATAGCTAACTATGGCTACACCTTC. The full variable domain, its missing parts supplied by reference TRBV11-2 and TRBJ1-2, is EAGVAQSPRYKIIEKRQSVAFWCNPISGHATLYWYQQILGQGPKLLIQFQNNGVVDDSQLPKDRFSAERLKGVDSTLKIQPAKLEDSAVYLCASSLPGTIANYGYTFGSGTRLTVV.

This clone was seen more than once but under ten times. V gene TRBV5-4 combines with J gene TRBJ2-3; the D is unclear. Trimming pared 2 bases from V and 4 bases from J, leaving 11 bases between. Germline values: CDR1 SGHNT, CDR2 YYREEE (reference sequence). The CDR3 is made up of 14 amino acids. DNA of the CDR3: TGTGCCAGCAGCTTTATGTCTGAGGCAGATACGCAGTATTTT. Translation gives CASSFMSEADTQYF. Drawing the rest from reference TRBV5-4 and TRBJ2-3, the complete variable domain is ETGVTQSPTHLIKTRGQQVTLRCSSQSGHNTVSWYQQALGQGPQFIFQYYREEENGRGNFPPRFSGLQFPNYSSELNVNALELDDSALYLCASSFMSEADTQYFGPGTRLTVL.

The table lists this clone with a few counts. The V and J genes are TRBV28 and TRBJ1-3; D call uncertain. Germline V gene sequence: CDR1 MDHEN, CDR2 SYDVKM. This CDR3 is built from 15 residues. V gave up 6 bases and J gave up 0 bases, with 12 bases separating them. For the CDR3, the DNA is TGTGCCAGCAGGCCTCTACCAAACTCTGGAAACACCATATATTTT. Protein: CASRPLPNSGNTIYF.

The rearrangement joins TRBV6-5 to TRBJ1-2, with D tentatively TRBD1 (6 bases). With 0 bases removed from V and 7 bases from J, the gap between germline ends came to 18 bases. This CDR3 is built from 16 residues. Germline V CDR1 and CDR2: MNHEY, SVGAGI. The DNA of the CDR3 is TGTGCCAGCAGTTACTCGAGCGGGGGCGGCATTCGTGGCTACACCTTC. Translated, it gives CASSYSSGGGIRGYTF.

This clone was recorded at least ten times. This sequence joins TRBV5-3 and TRBJ2-2; TRBD2 aligns across 10 bases. TRBV5-3 is placed among ORFs of uncertain function. This CDR3 region has 17 residues. The trim removed 3 bases at V and 7 bases at J, leaving 12 bases unmatched. The CDR3 coding sequence is TGTGCCAGAAGCTCCCACCCCACTAGCGGGACAGTCGGGGAGCTGTTTTTT. It yields the protein CARSSHPTSGTVGELFF.

This chain connects TRBV5-1 to TRBJ2-5; D possibly corresponds to TRBD1 (6 bases). Germline CDR1 is SGHRS and CDR2 is YFSETQ. Trimming left V 6 bases short and J 2 bases short, with 17 bases between. The CDR3 extends over 15 amino acids. The CDR3 reads CASNAQRGKQETQYF. The CDR3 bases are TGCGCCAGCAACGCCCAGAGGGGGAAACAAGAGACCCAGTACTTC.

The V call is TRBV6-4, the J call TRBJ2-6, with D perhaps TRBD1 (5 bases). Germline values: CDR1 MRHNA, CDR2 SNTAGT. This CDR3 has 18 residues. V lost 0 bases and J lost 0, with 12 bases in between. Here the CDR3 reads CASSDSHRPNSGANVLTF. DNA of the CDR3: TGTGCCAGCAGTGACTCCCACAGGCCGAACTCTGGGGCCAACGTCCTGACTTTC.

The chain joins TRBV3-1 (or the pseudogene TRBV3-2) to TRBJ2-3, with unresolved D. V was shortened by 0 bases and J by 9 bases, with 7 bases between the two germline ends. The CDR3 extends over 12 amino acids. In germline, CDR1 is LGHDT, CDR2 YNNKEL (reference sequence). This chain's CDR3 is CASSQERRTQYF. In nucleotides, the CDR3 is TGTGCCAGCAGCCAAGAGAGGCGAACGCAGTATTTT.

The chain employs TRBV19 and TRBJ1-2; perhaps TRBD1 as D (5 bases). The CDR3 length is 14 residues. V gave up 10 bases and J gave up 7 bases, with 22 bases separating them. CDR1 LNHDA and CDR2 SQIVND come from the germline V gene (reference sequence). The CDR3 region is CATRTGLGERGYTF. In nucleotides, the CDR3 is TGTGCCACTAGGACGGGACTTGGTGAGCGTGGCTACACCTTC.

The V gene is TRBV11-2, the J gene TRBJ1-1; D is possibly TRBD1 (5 bases). Germline CDR1 SGHAT, CDR2 FQNNGV. CDR3 size: 14 residues. V was shortened by 5 bases and J by 4 bases, with 14 bases between the two germline ends. CDR3 loop: CASSLFRGSTEAFF. CDR3 nucleotides: TGTGCCAGCAGCCTTTTCCGGGGGTCCACTGAAGCTTTCTTT. The variable domain in full, completed from reference TRBV11-2 and TRBJ1-1, reads EAGVAQSPRYKIIEKRQSVAFWCNPISGHATLYWYQQILGQGPKLLIQFQNNGVVDDSQLPKDRFSAERLKGVDSTLKIQPAKLEDSAVYLCASSLFRGSTEAFFGQGTRLTVV.

This clone has just a few counts. V is TRBV2 and J is TRBJ2-2; TRBD1 matches 10 bases. V lost 8 bases, J lost 6 bases, and 9 bases stayed unmatched. This CDR3 has 15 residues. CDR1 is SNHLY and CDR2 is FYNNEI in the germline V gene. The CDR3 sequence: CASDRTGGSAGELFF. CDR3 DNA: TGTGCCAGCGACAGGACAGGGGGATCAGCCGGGGAGCTGTTTTTT.

This CDR3 reads CASSPDRGTDTQYF. CDR3 in DNA: TGTGCCAGCAGTCCGGACAGGGGGACAGATACGCAGTATTTT. The V call is TRBV2, the J call TRBJ2-3; 10 bases map to TRBD1. CDR3 size: 14 residues. The trim removed 5 bases at V and 3 bases at J, leaving 2 bases unmatched. CDR1 is SNHLY and CDR2 is FYNNEI in the germline V gene.

Notes on this clone: One junction end disagrees with the germline gene, perhaps due to a read error. The rearrangement joins TRBV19 to TRBJ2-7, with TRBD1 matching over 8 bases. The CDR3 is made up of 11 amino acids. Germline V gene sequence: CDR1 LNHDA, CDR2 SQIVND (reference sequence). The CDR3 nucleotides read TGTGCCAGTGGTGGACAGGGAACGTTTATCTTC. Translated, it gives CASGGQGTFIF.

CDR3 in DNA: TGTGCCAGCTTACAGGGGCCGAACACTGAAGCTTTCTTT. This translates into CASLQGPNTEAFF. The rearrangement joins TRBV21-1 to TRBJ1-1; no DNA check was done on the table's D call, TRBD1. TRBV21-1 is assigned pseudogene status. This CDR3 has 13 residues.

This rearrangement joins TRBV5-1 to TRBJ2-7; 7 bases match TRBD2. The J segment lost 7 bases and the V segment lost 5 bases, leaving 21 bases of the junction unmatched. The germline CDR1 and CDR2 sequences are SGHRS and YFSETQ. The CDR3 length is 17 residues. Here the CDR3 DNA reads TGCGCCAGCAGTAAAACCATCACAGGACTATCGGGGGGTGAGCAGTACTTC. Protein product: CASSKTITGLSGGEQYF.

The table lists this clone with a few counts. The same CDR3 arises from other DNA sequences in this sample as well. This chain connects TRBV28 to TRBJ2-2, with unresolved D. Trimming pared 5 bases from V and 4 bases from J, leaving 5 bases between. The CDR3 runs to 12 residues. Germline V gene sequence: CDR1 MDHEN, CDR2 SYDVKM. CDR3 sequence reads: CASSPLTGELFF. The CDR3 DNA follows: TGTGCCAGCAGTCCACTCACCGGGGAGCTGTTTTTT.

The V and J genes are TRBV19 and TRBJ1-5; D is perhaps TRBD1 (5 bases). Germline V gene data show CDR1 as LNHDA and CDR2 as SQIVND (reference sequence). CDR3 length: 16 residues. Trimming removed 7 bases at V and 3 bases at J, with 19 bases between. The CDR3 nucleotides read TGTGCCAGTAACCCTAGGTTTAGGGGCAACAATCAGCCCCAGCATTTT. Translating it yields CASNPRFRGNNQPQHF.